This T cell receptor (beta chain) was obtained from a study of PD-1 blockade in classical Hodgkin lymphoma. Findings and caveats of the study: Why the repertoires differ is still unclear, perhaps disease activity or prior therapy. Newly diagnosed patients reportedly had lower baseline TCR diversity than healthy donors. Patients excluded were those beginning nivolumab under 1 year after ASCT. While CD8+ TCR diversity did not rise significantly by C4D1, CD4+ TCR diversity did.

Here immunoSEQ multiplex PCR was the method, and the copy in TCRdb shows in-frame clones only, minus some. Of some 1,500 clones listed, about 63% are singletons. This clone was picked up one time. The antigen remains unidentified. Germline loops: CDR1 SGHAT, CDR2 FQNNGV. CDR3 length: 14 amino acids. V lost 5 bases and J lost 0, with 9 bases in between. Each patient experienced a relapse that followed autologous stem cell transplantation, and brentuximab vedotin exposure varied. CD8+ T cell isolation from thawed PBMCs was performed by magnetic negative selection. The V and J genes are TRBV11-2 and TRBJ2-3; D possibly corresponds to TRBD2 (5 bases). The starting material was CD8+ T cells from blood, obtained at baseline. This TCR was sampled from a human donor with classical Hodgkin lymphoma. CDR3 sequence reads: CASSVGGSTDTQYF. In DNA, the CDR3 is TGTGCCAGCAGCGTAGGAGGCAGCACAGATACGCAGTATTTT.